Below are 5 T cell receptor beta chains sequenced from a single sample in a study of T cells after yellow fever vaccination. Via MiXCR, TCRdb re-called the 5' RACE reads, giving one row per CDR3 protein. The sample has some 500,000 distinct CDR3 sequences; approximately 12% are singletons. The source material was PBMCs, sampled on the day of the yellow fever booster vaccination. The receptor set was obtained from a man aged 25-45 years who received the YFV17D yellow fever vaccine.

This chain joins TRBV30 and TRBJ2-7, with a possible D match to TRBD2 (5 bases). Germline values: CDR1 GTSNPN, CDR2 SVGIG (reference sequence). The CDR3 is made up of 14 amino acids. The V gene lost 3 bases and the J gene lost 0 bases, with 12 bases spanning the gap. This CDR3 reads CAWRASGTSYEQYF. DNA for the CDR3: TGTGCCTGGAGAGCAAGCGGTACCTCCTACGAGCAGTACTTC. Full variable domain (outside the CDR3, taken from reference TRBV30 and TRBJ2-7): SQTIHQWPATLVQPVGSPLSLECTVEGTSNPNLYWYRQAAGRGLQLLFYSVGIGQISSEVPQNLSASRPQDRQFILSSKKLLLSDSGFYLCAWRASGTSYEQYFGPGTRLTVT.

J is TRBJ1-2 and V is TRBV7-8; 9 nucleotides match TRBD1. The CDR3 is 15 residues long. The germline V gene has CDR1 SGHVS and CDR2 FQNEAQ. V shed 5 bases and J 8 bases; nucleotides not matched to a gene: 12. Here the CDR3 reads CASSIPGTGFDGYTF. The CDR3 nucleotides are TGTGCCAGCAGCATACCCGGGACAGGGTTTGACGGCTACACCTTC.

This clonotype has a handful of counts. V gene TRBV28 combines with J gene TRBJ2-7; TRBD1 matches 9 bases. V was pared by 6 bases and J by 5 bases, with 11 bases of the junction left unmatched. The length of the CDR3 is 15 residues. In germline, CDR1 is MDHEN, CDR2 SYDVKM. CDR3 nucleotide sequence: TGTGCCAGCAGCCTCTGGGACAGGGCTCCCGACGAGCAGTACTTC. Amino acids: CASSLWDRAPDEQYF.

This chain uses TRBV7-9 with TRBJ1-5; D may be TRBD1 (6 bases). The CDR3 sequence is 13 residues long. Germline values: CDR1 SEHNR, CDR2 FQNEAQ (reference sequence). The V end lost 5 bases, the J end lost 8 bases, and 13 bases lay between the germline ends. The CDR3 DNA reads TGTGCCAGCAGCCTGGGACATTGGGAGCCCCAGCATTTT. This sequence encodes CASSLGHWEPQHF.

This clonotype has more than one count but fewer than ten. This chain joins TRBV24-1 and TRBJ1-1, with unresolved D. CDR3 length equals 13 residues. V was trimmed by 10 bases and J by 1 base, leaving 12 bases between them. From germline, CDR1 is KGHDR and CDR2 SFDVKD. The CDR3 here is CATRGRRNTEAFF. In DNA form, the CDR3 reads TGTGCCACGAGAGGCAGGAGGAACACTGAAGCTTTCTTT.